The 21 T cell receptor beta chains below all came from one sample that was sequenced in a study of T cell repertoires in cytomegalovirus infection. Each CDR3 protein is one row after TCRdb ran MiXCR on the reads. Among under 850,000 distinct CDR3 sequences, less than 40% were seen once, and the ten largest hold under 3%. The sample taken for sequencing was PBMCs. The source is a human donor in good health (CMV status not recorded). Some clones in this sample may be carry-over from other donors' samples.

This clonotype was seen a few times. In nucleotides, the CDR3 is TGTGCCAGCGGGGCGCCTGAAGCTTTCTTT. Protein: CASGAPEAFF. This chain joins TRBV7-9 and TRBJ1-1, with a weak D call TRBD1 (5 bases). The CDR3 spans 10 residues. CDR1 and CDR2 (germline): SEHNR, FQNEAQ (reference sequence). The V end was cut by 8 bases, the J end by 6 bases, with 7 bases between.

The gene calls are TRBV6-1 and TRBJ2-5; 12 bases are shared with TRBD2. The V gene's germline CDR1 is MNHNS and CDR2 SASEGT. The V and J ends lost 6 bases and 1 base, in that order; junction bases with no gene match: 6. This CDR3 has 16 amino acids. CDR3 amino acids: CASSPLAGGIQETQYF. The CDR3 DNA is TGTGCCAGCAGCCCTCTAGCGGGGGGGATCCAAGAGACCCAGTACTTC.

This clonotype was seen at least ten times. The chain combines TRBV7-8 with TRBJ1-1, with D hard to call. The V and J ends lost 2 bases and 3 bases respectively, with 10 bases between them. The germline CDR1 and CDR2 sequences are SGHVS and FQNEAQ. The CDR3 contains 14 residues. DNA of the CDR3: TGTGCCAGCAGCTTAAACCTACTCGACACTGAAGCTTTCTTT. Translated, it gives CASSLNLLDTEAFF.

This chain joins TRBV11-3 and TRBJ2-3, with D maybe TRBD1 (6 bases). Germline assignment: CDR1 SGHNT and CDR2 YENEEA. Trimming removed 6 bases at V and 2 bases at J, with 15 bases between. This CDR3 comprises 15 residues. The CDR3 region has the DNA TGTGCCAGCAGTACCCATACAGGGACCACAGATACGCAGTATTTT. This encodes CASSTHTGTTDTQYF.

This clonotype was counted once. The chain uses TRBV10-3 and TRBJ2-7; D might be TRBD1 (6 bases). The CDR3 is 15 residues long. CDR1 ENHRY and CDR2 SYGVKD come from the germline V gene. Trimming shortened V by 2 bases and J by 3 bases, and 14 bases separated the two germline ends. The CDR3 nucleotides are TGTGCCATCAGTGAGACCGGGGCAGGGGTCTACGAGCAGTACTTC. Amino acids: CAISETGAGVYEQYF.

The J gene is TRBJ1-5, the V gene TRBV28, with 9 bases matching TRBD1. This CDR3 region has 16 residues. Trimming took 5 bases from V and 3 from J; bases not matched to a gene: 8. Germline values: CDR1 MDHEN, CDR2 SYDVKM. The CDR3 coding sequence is TGTGCCAGCAGTCTTGACAGGGGGGCTGACAATCAGCCCCAGCATTTT. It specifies CASSLDRGADNQPQHF.

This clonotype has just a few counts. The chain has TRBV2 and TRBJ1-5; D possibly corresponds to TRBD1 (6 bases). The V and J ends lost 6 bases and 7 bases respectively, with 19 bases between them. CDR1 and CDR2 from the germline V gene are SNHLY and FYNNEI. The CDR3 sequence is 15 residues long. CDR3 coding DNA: TGTGCCAGCAGGAGGACCCAGGGGCTCGGGCAGCCCCAGCATTTT. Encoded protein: CASRRTQGLGQPQHF.

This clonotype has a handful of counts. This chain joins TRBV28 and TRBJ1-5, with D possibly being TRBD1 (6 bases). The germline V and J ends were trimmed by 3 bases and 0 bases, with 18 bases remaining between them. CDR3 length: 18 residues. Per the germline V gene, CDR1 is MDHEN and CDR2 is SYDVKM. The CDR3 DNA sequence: TGTGCCAGCAGTTTGTTCAAGGGGGGCGCTAATAGCAATCAGCCCCAGCATTTT. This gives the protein CASSLFKGGANSNQPQHF.

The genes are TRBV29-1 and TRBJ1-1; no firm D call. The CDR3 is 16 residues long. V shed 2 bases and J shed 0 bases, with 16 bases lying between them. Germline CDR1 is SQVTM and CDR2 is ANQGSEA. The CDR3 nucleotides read TGCAGCGTTGAATCGAAAGGAGCACCCATGAACACTGAAGCTTTCTTT. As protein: CSVESKGAPMNTEAFF.

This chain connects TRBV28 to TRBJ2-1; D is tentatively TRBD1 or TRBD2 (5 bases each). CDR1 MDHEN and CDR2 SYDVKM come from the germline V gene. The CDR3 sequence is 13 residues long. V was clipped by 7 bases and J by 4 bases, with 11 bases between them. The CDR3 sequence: CASTGTVYNEQFF. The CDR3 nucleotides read TGTGCCAGCACAGGGACGGTTTACAATGAGCAGTTCTTC.

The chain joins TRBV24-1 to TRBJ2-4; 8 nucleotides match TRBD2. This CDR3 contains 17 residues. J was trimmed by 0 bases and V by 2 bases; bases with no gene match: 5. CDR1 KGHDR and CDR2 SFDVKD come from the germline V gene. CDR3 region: CATSDSAGGLAKNIQYF. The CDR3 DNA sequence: TGTGCCACCAGTGATTCGGCGGGGGGCCTAGCCAAAAACATTCAGTACTTC.

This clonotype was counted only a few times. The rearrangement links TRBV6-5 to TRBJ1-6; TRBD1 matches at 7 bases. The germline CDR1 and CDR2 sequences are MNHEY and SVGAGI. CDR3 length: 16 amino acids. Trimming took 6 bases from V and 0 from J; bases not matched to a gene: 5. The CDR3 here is CASRTTGSSYNSPLHF. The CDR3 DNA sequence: TGTGCCAGCAGGACGACAGGGAGCTCCTATAATTCACCCCTCCACTTT.

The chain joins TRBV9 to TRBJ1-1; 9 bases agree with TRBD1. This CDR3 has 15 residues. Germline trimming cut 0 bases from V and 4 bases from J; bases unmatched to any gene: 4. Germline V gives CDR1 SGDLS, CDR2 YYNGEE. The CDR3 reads CASSVGDRASTEAFF. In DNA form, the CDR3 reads TGTGCCAGCAGCGTAGGGGACAGGGCGTCCACTGAAGCTTTCTTT.

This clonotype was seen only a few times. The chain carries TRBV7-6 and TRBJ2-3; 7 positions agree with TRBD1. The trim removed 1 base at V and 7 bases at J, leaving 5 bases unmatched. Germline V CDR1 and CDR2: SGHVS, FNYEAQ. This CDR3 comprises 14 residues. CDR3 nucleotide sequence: TGTGCCAGCAGCTTAGGACAGGGCCGGAATACGCAGTATTTT. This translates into CASSLGQGRNTQYF.

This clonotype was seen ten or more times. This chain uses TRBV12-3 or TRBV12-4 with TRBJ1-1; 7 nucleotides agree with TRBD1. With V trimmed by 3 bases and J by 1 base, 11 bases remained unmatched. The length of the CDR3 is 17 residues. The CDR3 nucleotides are TGTGCCAGCAGTTTCGGACTCAGGACAGGACCGAACACTGAAGCTTTCTTT. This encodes CASSFGLRTGPNTEAFF.

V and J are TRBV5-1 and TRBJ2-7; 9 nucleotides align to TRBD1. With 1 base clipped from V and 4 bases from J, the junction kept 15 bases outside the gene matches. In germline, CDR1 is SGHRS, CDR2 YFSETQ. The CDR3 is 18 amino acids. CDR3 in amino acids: CASSLKGLNRDRAYEQYF. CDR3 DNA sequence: TGCGCCAGCAGCTTGAAGGGTCTAAACCGGGACAGGGCGTACGAGCAGTACTTC.

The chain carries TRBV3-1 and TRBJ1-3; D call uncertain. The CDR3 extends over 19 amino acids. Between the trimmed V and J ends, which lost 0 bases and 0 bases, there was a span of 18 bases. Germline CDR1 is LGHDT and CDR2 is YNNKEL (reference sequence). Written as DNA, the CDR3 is TGTGCCAGCAGCCAAGATTTCGGCAGGTCCAGAACCTCTGGAAACACCATATATTTT. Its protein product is CASSQDFGRSRTSGNTIYF. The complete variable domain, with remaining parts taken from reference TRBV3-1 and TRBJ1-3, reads DTAVSQTPKYLVTQMGNDKSIKCEQNLGHDTMYWYKQDSKKFLKIMFSYNNKELIINETVPNRFSPKSPDKAHLNLHINSLELGDSAVYFCASSQDFGRSRTSGNTIYFGEGSWLTVV.

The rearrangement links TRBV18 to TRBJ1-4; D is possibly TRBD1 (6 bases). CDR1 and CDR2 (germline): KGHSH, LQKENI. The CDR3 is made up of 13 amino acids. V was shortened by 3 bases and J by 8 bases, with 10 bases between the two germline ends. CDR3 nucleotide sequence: TGTGCCAGCTCACCCCGGACAGTCGAAAAACTGTTTTTT. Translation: CASSPRTVEKLFF.

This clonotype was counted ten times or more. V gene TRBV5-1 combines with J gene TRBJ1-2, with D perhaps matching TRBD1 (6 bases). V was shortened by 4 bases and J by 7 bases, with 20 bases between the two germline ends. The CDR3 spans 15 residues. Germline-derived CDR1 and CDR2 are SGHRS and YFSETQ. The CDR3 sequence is CASSPSRGLGPGYTF. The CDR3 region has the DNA TGCGCCAGCAGCCCGAGCCGGGGGCTGGGCCCTGGCTACACCTTC.

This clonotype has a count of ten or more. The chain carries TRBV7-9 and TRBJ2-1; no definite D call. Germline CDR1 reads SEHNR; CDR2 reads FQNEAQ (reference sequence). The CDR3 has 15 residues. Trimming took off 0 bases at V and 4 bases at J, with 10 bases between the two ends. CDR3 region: CASSLASAAYNEQFF. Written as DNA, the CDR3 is TGTGCCAGCAGCTTAGCGTCGGCGGCGTACAATGAGCAGTTCTTC.

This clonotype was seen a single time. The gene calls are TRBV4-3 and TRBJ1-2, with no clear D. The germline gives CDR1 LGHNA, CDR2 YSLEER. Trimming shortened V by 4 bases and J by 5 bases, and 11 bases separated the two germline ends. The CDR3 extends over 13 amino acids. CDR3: CASSRSGRYGYTF. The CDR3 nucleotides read TGCGCCAGCAGCCGGAGTGGGAGGTATGGCTACACCTTC.